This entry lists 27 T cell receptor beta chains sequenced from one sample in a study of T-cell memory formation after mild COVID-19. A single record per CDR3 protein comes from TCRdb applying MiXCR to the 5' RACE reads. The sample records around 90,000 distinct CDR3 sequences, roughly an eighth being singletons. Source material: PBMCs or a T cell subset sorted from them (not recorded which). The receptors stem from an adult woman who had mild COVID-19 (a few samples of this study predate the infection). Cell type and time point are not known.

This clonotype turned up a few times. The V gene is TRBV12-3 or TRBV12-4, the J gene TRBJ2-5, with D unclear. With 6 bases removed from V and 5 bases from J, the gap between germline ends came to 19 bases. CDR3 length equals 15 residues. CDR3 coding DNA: TGTGCCAGCAGCCGATCTTGGGAAGGCCAGGAGACCCAGTACTTC. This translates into CASSRSWEGQETQYF.

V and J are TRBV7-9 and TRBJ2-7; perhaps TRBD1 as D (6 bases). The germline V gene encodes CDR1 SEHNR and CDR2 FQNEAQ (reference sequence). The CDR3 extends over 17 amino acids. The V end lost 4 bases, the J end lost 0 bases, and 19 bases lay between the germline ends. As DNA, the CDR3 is TGTGCCAGCAGCTCGGCCTTGGACAGACATAGCTCCTACGAGCAGTACTTC. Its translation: CASSSALDRHSSYEQYF.

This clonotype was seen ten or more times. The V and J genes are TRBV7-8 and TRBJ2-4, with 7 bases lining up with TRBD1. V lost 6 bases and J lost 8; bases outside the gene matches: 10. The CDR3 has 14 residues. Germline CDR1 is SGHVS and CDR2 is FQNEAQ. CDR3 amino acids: CASRPDRAADIQYF. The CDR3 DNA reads TGTGCCAGCAGACCCGACAGGGCGGCGGACATTCAGTACTTC. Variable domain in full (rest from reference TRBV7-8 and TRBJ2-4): GAGVSQSPRYKVAKRGQDVALRCDPISGHVSLFWYQQALGQGPEFLTYFQNEAQLDKSGLPSDRFFAERPEGSVSTLKIQRTQQEDSAVYLCASRPDRAADIQYFGAGTRLSVL.

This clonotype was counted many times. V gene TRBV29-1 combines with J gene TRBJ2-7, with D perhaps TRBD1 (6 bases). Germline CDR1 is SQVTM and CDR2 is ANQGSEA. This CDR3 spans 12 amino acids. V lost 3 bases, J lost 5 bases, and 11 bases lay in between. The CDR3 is CSVDTGTHEQYF. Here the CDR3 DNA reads TGCAGCGTTGATACAGGGACCCACGAGCAGTACTTC.

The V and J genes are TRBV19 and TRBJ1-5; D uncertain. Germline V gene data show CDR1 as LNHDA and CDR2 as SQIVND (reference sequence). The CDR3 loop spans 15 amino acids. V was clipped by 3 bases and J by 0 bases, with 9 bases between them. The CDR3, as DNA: TGTGCCAGTAGTATTTTCCAGAATAGCAATCAGCCCCAGCATTTT. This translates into CASSIFQNSNQPQHF. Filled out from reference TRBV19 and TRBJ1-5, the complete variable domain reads DGGITQSPKYLFRKEGQNVTLSCEQNLNHDAMYWYRQDPGQGLRLIYYSQIVNDFQKGDIAEGYSVSREKKESFPLTVTSAQKNPTAFYLCASSIFQNSNQPQHFGDGTRLSIL.

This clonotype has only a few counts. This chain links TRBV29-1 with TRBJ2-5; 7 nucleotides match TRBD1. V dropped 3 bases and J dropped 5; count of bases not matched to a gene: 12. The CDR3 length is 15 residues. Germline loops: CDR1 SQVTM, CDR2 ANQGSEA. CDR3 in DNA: TGCAGCGTTGACCCCGCAGGGGGAGCTGGGGAGACCCAGTACTTC. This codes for CSVDPAGGAGETQYF. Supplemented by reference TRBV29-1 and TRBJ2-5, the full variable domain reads SAVISQKPSRDICQRGTSLTIQCQVDSQVTMMFWYRQQPGQSLTLIATANQGSEATYESGFVIDKFPISRPNLTFSTLTVSNMSPEDSSIYLCSVDPAGGAGETQYFGPGTRLLVL.

CDR3 sequence: CSARLTGLTGELFF. The CDR3 coding sequence is TGCAGCGCCAGATTGACAGGGTTAACCGGGGAGCTGTTTTTT. This chain joins TRBV29-1 and TRBJ2-2; TRBD1 matches 7 bases. The V segment lost 7 bases and the J segment 5 bases; nucleotides outside the gene matches: 10. The length of the CDR3 is 14 residues. The germline V gene encodes CDR1 SQVTM and CDR2 ANQGSEA.

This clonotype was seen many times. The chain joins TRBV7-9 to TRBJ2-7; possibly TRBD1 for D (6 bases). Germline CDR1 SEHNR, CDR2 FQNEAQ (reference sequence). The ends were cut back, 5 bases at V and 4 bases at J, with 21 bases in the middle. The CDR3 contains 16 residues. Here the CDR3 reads CASSIKQGSAFYEQYF. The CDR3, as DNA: TGTGCCAGCAGCATAAAACAGGGATCTGCCTTTTACGAGCAGTACTTC.

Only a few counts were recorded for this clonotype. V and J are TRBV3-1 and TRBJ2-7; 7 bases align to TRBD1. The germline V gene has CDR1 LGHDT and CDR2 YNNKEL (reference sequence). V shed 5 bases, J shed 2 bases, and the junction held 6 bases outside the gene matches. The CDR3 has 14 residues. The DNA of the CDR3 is TGTGCCAGCAGCTCCGGGACAGCCACCTACGAGCAGTACTTC. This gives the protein CASSSGTATYEQYF.

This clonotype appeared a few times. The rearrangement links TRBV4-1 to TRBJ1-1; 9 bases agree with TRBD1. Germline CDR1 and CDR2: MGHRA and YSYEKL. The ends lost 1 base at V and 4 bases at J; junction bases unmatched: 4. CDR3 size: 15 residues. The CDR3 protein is CASSQVLTGGTEAFF. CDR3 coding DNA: TGCGCCAGCAGCCAAGTTTTGACAGGGGGCACTGAAGCTTTCTTT.

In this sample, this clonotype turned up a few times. The CDR3 DNA reads as TGTGCCAGCAGTGGGGGGCTCTCCTACGAGCAGTACTTC. It codes for CASSGGLSYEQYF. This chain uses TRBV2 with TRBJ2-7, with a weak D call TRBD1 (6 bases). The CDR3 is 13 amino acids. V lost 4 bases and J lost 0, with 7 bases in between. Germline CDR1 and CDR2: SNHLY and FYNNEI.

CDR3 DNA sequence: TGTGCCAGCAGTTTAAAGGAGGATTCACCCCTCCACTTT. Amino acid sequence: CASSLKEDSPLHF. This chain connects TRBV12-3 or TRBV12-4 to TRBJ1-6, with D hard to call. This CDR3 contains 13 residues. Trimming removed 2 bases from V and 8 bases from J, with 7 bases in between.

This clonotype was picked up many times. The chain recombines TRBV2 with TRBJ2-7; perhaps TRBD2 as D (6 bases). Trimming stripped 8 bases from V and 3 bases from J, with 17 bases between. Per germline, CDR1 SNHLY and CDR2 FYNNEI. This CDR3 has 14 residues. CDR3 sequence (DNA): TGTGCCAGCTCGGGACTGACTGGGGGCTACGAGCAGTACTTC. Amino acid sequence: CASSGLTGGYEQYF.

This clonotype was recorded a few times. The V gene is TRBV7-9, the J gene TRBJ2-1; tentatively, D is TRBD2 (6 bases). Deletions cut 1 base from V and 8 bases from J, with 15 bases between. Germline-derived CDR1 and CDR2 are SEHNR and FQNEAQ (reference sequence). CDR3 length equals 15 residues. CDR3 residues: CASSLVPSESYEQFF. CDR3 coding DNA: TGTGCCAGCAGCTTAGTGCCTAGCGAAAGCTATGAGCAGTTCTTC.

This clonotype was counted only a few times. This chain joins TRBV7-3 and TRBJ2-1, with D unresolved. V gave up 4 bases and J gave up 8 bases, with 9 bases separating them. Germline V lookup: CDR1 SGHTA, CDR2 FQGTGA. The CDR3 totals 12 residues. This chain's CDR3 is CASSSVGDEQFF. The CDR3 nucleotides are TGTGCCAGCAGCTCAGTTGGGGATGAGCAGTTCTTC.

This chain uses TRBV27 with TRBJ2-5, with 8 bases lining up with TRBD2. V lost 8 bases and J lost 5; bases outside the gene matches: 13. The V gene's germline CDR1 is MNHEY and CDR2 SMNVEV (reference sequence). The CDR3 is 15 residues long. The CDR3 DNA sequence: TGTGCCAGCGCGCGCCTCGGGACTAGGGAGGAGACCCAGTACTTC. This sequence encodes CASARLGTREETQYF.

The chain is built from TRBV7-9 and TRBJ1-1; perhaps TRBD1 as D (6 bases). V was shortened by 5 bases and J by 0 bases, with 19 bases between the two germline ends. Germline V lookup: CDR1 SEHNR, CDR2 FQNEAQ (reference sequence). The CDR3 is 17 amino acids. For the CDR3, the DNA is TGTGCCAGCAGCCCTCCTGTCCCGCAGGGGATGAACACTGAAGCTTTCTTT. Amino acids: CASSPPVPQGMNTEAFF.

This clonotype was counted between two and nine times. The CDR3 sequence: CASSQVGSGLAGEETQYF. In DNA form, the CDR3 reads TGTGCCAGCAGCCAAGTAGGTTCCGGCCTAGCGGGGGAAGAGACCCAGTACTTC. This chain uses TRBV4-2 with TRBJ2-5, with TRBD2 identical over 10 bases. CDR3 length equals 18 residues. The V gene end was trimmed by 1 base and the J gene end by 3 bases; junction bases not matched to a gene: 11. The V gene's germline CDR1 is LGHNA and CDR2 YNFKEQ.

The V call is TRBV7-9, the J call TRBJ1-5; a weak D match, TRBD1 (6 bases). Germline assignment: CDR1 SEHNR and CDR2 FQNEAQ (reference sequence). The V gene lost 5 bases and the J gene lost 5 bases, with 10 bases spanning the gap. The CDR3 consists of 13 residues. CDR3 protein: CASSPWTDQPQHF. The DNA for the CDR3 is TGTGCCAGCAGCCCCTGGACAGATCAGCCCCAGCATTTT.

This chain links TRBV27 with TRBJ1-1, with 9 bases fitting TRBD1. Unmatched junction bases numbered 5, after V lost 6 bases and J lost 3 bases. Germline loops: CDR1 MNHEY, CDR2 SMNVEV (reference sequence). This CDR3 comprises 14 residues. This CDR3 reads CASRPTGGYTEAFF. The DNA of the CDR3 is TGTGCCAGCAGACCGACAGGGGGTTACACTGAAGCTTTCTTT.

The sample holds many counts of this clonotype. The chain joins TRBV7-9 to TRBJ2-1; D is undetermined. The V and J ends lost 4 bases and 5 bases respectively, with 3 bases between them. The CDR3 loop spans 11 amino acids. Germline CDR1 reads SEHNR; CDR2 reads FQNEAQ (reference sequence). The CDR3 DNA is TGTGCCAGCAGCTGGAACAATGAGCAGTTCTTC. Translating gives CASSWNNEQFF.

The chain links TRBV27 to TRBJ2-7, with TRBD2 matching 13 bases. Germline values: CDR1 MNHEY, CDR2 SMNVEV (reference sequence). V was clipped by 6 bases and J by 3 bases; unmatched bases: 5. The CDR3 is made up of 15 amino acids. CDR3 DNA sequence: TGTGCCAGCAGCAAGGGACTAGCGGGACTCTACGAGCAGTACTTC. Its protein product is CASSKGLAGLYEQYF.

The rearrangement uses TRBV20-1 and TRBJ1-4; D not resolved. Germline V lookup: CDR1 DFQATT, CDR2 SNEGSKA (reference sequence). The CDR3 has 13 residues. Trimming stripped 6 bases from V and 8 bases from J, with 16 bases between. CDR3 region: CSATRIPREKLFF. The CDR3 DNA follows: TGCAGTGCCACTCGGATCCCTCGAGAAAAACTGTTTTTT.

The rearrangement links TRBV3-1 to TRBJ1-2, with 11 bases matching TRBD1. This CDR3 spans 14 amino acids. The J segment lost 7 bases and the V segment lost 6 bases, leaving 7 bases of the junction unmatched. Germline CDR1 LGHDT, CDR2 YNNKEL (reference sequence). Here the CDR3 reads CASSLRDRGSGYTF. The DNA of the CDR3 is TGTGCCAGCAGTCTCCGGGACAGGGGGTCTGGCTACACCTTC.

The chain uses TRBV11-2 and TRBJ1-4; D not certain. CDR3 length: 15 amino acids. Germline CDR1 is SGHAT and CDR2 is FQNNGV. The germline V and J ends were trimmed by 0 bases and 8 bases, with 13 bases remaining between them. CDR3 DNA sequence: TGTGCCAGCAGCTTAGATAAAAGGATACGGGAAAAACTGTTTTTT. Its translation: CASSLDKRIREKLFF.

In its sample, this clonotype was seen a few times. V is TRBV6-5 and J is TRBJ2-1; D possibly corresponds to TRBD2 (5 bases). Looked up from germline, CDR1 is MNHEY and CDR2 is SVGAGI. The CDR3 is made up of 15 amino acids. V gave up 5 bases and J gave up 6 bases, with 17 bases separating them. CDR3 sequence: CASSPLHGVGNEQFF. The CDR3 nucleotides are TGTGCCAGCAGTCCTCTCCACGGGGTCGGCAATGAGCAGTTCTTC.

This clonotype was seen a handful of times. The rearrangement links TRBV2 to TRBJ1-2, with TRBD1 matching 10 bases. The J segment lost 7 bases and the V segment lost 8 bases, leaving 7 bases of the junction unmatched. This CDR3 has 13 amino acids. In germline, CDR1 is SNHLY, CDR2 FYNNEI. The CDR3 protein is CASRDRGDFGYTF. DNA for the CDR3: TGTGCCAGCCGGGACAGGGGTGATTTTGGCTACACCTTC.